Listed here are 25 T cell receptor beta chains from one sample, sequenced in a study of blood T cell repertoires in COVID-19. Using immunoSEQ multiplex PCR, the repertoire was profiled, and TCRdb retains in-frame clones only, with some absent. The table has some 44,000 clones, approximately 90% seen once. The sequenced sample consisted of peripheral blood. The receptors originated from a man in his forties or fifties with active COVID-19.

The chain couples TRBV5-4 to TRBJ2-1, with 14 bases identical to TRBD2. V lost 5 bases, J lost 6 bases, and 7 bases stayed unmatched. The CDR3 contains 16 residues. Germline V gives CDR1 SGHNT, CDR2 YYREEE (reference sequence). The CDR3 loop is CASSLPGLAGANEQFF. CDR3 DNA sequence: TGTGCCAGCAGTTTACCGGGACTAGCGGGAGCCAATGAGCAGTTCTTC.

The chain employs TRBV30 and TRBJ1-2; D unresolved. Trimming stripped 4 bases from V and 6 bases from J, with 12 bases between. The CDR3 spans 12 residues. Looked up from germline, CDR1 is GTSNPN and CDR2 is SVGIG (reference sequence). CDR3 region: CAWMHVRDGYTF. The CDR3 region has the DNA TGTGCCTGGATGCACGTGAGGGATGGCTACACCTTC.

Here the CDR3 DNA reads TGTGCCAGCAAACAGGCGGAGACGACTGAAGCTTTCTTT. Translating it yields CASKQAETTEAFF. The chain is built from TRBV2 and TRBJ1-1; tentatively, D is TRBD1 (5 bases). V was shortened by 7 bases and J by 5 bases, with 14 bases between the two germline ends. The CDR3 is 13 amino acids. The germline CDR1 and CDR2 sequences are SNHLY and FYNNEI. Using reference TRBV2 and TRBJ1-1 for the parts outside the CDR3, the full variable domain is EPEVTQTPSHQVTQMGQEVILRCVPISNHLYFYWYRQILGQKVEFLVSFYNNEISEKSEIFDDQFSVERPDGSNFTLKIRSTKLEDSAMYFCASKQAETTEAFFGQGTRLTVV.

The rearrangement uses TRBV3-1 (or the pseudogene TRBV3-2) and TRBJ2-1, with 12 positions matching TRBD2. The CDR3 has 23 residues. Unmatched junction bases numbered 24, after V lost 1 base and J lost 5 bases. The germline V gene has CDR1 LGHDT and CDR2 YNNKEL (reference sequence). CDR3 nucleotides: TGTGCCAGCAGCCAAGCTGCCCTAGCGGGAGGGCCGACTCCGGGCCGAGAGAACAATGAGCAGTTCTTC. Its translation: CASSQAALAGGPTPGRENNEQFF.

This clone showed up just a few times. The chain couples TRBV6-6 to TRBJ2-7; 11 bases align to TRBD2. Germline V lookup: CDR1 MNHNY, CDR2 SVGAGI (reference sequence). The CDR3 consists of 15 residues. Trimming at V came to 4 bases and at J to 3 bases, leaving 5 bases not matched to a gene. In DNA form, the CDR3 reads TGTGCCAGCAGTTTGGGACTAGCGGCGATCTACGAGCAGTACTTC. Amino acids: CASSLGLAAIYEQYF.

The V and J genes are TRBV5-4 and TRBJ1-1; D not resolved. Germline assignment: CDR1 SGHNT and CDR2 YYREEE (reference sequence). Trimming cost V 2 bases and J 0 bases, with 5 bases left between them. The CDR3 is 13 residues long. As DNA, the CDR3 is TGTGCCAGCAGCTTTAGCTTGAACACTGAAGCTTTCTTT. Protein sequence: CASSFSLNTEAFF.

The chain carries TRBV3-1 (or the pseudogene TRBV3-2) and TRBJ1-2; D not resolved. V gave up 4 bases and J gave up 4 bases, with 10 bases separating them. Germline V gene lookup returns CDR1 LGHDT and CDR2 YNNKEL (reference sequence). The CDR3 has 13 residues. The CDR3, as DNA: TGTGCCAGCAGCCCACTGAATATCTATGGCTACACCTTC. Residues: CASSPLNIYGYTF.

The V call is TRBV19, the J call TRBJ1-5; 7 bases map to TRBD1. V lost 7 bases, J lost 3 bases, and 12 bases stayed unmatched. The CDR3 totals 16 residues. The V gene's germline CDR1 is LNHDA and CDR2 SQIVND (reference sequence). CDR3 region: CASKRGTAEINQPQHF. As DNA, the CDR3 is TGTGCCAGTAAACGGGGGACAGCTGAAATCAATCAGCCCCAGCATTTT.

The chain links TRBV19 to TRBJ1-2, with no clear D. Germline CDR1 LNHDA, CDR2 SQIVND (reference sequence). The CDR3 is 19 amino acids. V lost 3 bases to trimming and J lost 2 bases, with 25 bases between them. CDR3: CASSISLLDVYRSNYGYTF. The CDR3 DNA follows: TGTGCCAGTAGTATTTCCCTCCTAGACGTCTATAGATCGAACTATGGCTACACCTTC.

This clone was seen only a few times. The chain recombines TRBV3-1 (or the pseudogene TRBV3-2) with TRBJ2-3, with a weak D call TRBD2 (6 bases). Germline V CDR1 and CDR2: LGHDT, YNNKEL (reference sequence). CDR3 length: 19 residues. Trimming removed 1 base at V and 2 bases at J, with 22 bases between. CDR3: CASSQGPPGVAANTDTQYF. DNA for the CDR3: TGTGCCAGCAGCCAAGGGCCCCCGGGGGTAGCGGCAAACACAGATACGCAGTATTTT.

The V gene is TRBV2, the J gene TRBJ2-3, with 10 positions matching TRBD2. The V gene end was trimmed by 6 bases and the J gene end by 2 bases; junction bases not matched to a gene: 5. Germline values: CDR1 SNHLY, CDR2 FYNNEI. The CDR3 runs to 15 residues. The CDR3 region has the DNA TGTGCCAGCAGCCATGGGACTAGCGACACAGATACGCAGTATTTT. This gives the protein CASSHGTSDTDTQYF.

This clone was counted only a few times. The chain is built from TRBV5-1 and TRBJ2-4, with D uncertain. Trimming removed 0 bases at V and 2 bases at J, with 9 bases between. The germline gives CDR1 SGHRS, CDR2 YFSETQ. The CDR3 is 15 residues long. The CDR3 bases are TGCGCCAGCAGCTTGGATAGCCCAACCAAAAACATTCAGTACTTC. It yields the protein CASSLDSPTKNIQYF.

The rearrangement joins TRBV6-5 to TRBJ2-7, with 9 bases aligning to TRBD1. CDR3 length equals 15 residues. Trimming at V came to 6 bases and at J to 3 bases, leaving 9 bases not matched to a gene. Germline loops: CDR1 MNHEY, CDR2 SVGAGI. The CDR3 here is CASSSPSGQGYEQYF. CDR3 nucleotide sequence: TGTGCCAGCAGCTCCCCTTCGGGACAGGGCTACGAGCAGTACTTC.

For the CDR3, the DNA is TGTGCCAGCAGTCGGCTAGCGGGAGACGAGCAGTACTTC. Translating gives CASSRLAGDEQYF. The V call is TRBV27, the J call TRBJ2-7; 10 nucleotides agree with TRBD2. This CDR3 spans 13 amino acids. Trimming cost V 5 bases and J 5 bases; bases outside gene matches: 3. CDR1 is MNHEY and CDR2 is SMNVEV in the germline V gene (reference sequence).

The chain carries TRBV27 and TRBJ2-1, with unresolved D. Between the trimmed V and J ends, which lost 4 bases and 0 bases, there was a span of 10 bases. The V gene's germline CDR1 is MNHEY and CDR2 SMNVEV (reference sequence). This CDR3 contains 15 residues. CDR3 DNA sequence: TGTGCCAGCAGTTACCGATCGAGCTCCTACAATGAGCAGTTCTTC. Translating gives CASSYRSSSYNEQFF.

This rearrangement joins TRBV18 to TRBJ2-1; D might be TRBD2 (5 bases). The CDR3 extends over 15 amino acids. The germline CDR1 and CDR2 sequences are KGHSH and LQKENI. The V end lost 4 bases, the J end lost 2 bases, and 12 bases lay between the germline ends. The CDR3: CASSLTSSTYNEQFF. The CDR3 region has the DNA TGTGCCAGCTCACTCACTAGTTCTACCTACAATGAGCAGTTCTTC.

A note on this clone: The identical CDR3 is also encoded by other nucleotide sequences in the sample. The chain joins TRBV11-2 to TRBJ2-2; tentative D call: TRBD2 (5 bases). The V gene's germline CDR1 is SGHAT and CDR2 FQNNGV. V lost 6 bases and J lost 7, with 15 bases in between. The CDR3 consists of 14 residues. CDR3 DNA sequence: TGTGCCAGCAGGCCCGAACTAGAGGTCGGGGAGCTGTTTTTT. This codes for CASRPELEVGELFF.

The rearrangement links TRBV19 to TRBJ1-5; perhaps TRBD1 as D (6 bases). V lost 5 bases and J lost 0, with 17 bases in between. The CDR3 consists of 17 residues. CDR1 is LNHDA, CDR2 SQIVND, per germline (reference sequence). Here the CDR3 reads CASSAQGTANSNQPQHF. The CDR3 nucleotides read TGTGCCAGTAGTGCTCAGGGGACGGCGAATAGCAATCAGCCCCAGCATTTT.

The chain employs TRBV4-1 and TRBJ2-5; 14 bases match TRBD2. CDR1 and CDR2 (germline): MGHRA, YSYEKL. This CDR3 spans 13 amino acids. The V gene end was trimmed by 6 bases and the J gene end by 10 bases; junction bases not matched to a gene: 4. The CDR3 spells CASRDGTSGSQYF. In DNA form, the CDR3 reads TGCGCCAGCAGAGATGGGACTAGCGGGAGCCAGTACTTC.

This chain connects TRBV6-4 to TRBJ2-7, with 14 positions matching TRBD2. The CDR3 runs 16 residues. V shed 8 bases, J shed 4 bases, and the junction held 10 bases outside the gene matches. Germline CDR1 is MRHNA and CDR2 is SNTAGT. CDR3 region: CASLATGTSGRYEQYF. The CDR3 DNA reads as TGTGCCAGCCTTGCGACCGGGACTAGCGGGAGATACGAGCAGTACTTC.

This clone was seen a few times. This chain uses TRBV15 with TRBJ1-3, with D unresolved. CDR1 and CDR2 from the germline V gene are LNHNV and YYDKDF (reference sequence). The V and J ends lost 2 bases and 0 bases respectively, with 11 bases between them. CDR3 length: 16 residues. The CDR3 DNA reads as TGTGCCACCAGCAGAAACTCCAGGATCTCTGGAAACACCATATATTTT. Encoded protein: CATSRNSRISGNTIYF.

V gene TRBV28 combines with J gene TRBJ1-2; tentatively, D is TRBD1 (5 bases). The V gene lost 6 bases and the J gene lost 8 bases, with 13 bases spanning the gap. This CDR3 spans 12 amino acids. From germline, CDR1 is MDHEN and CDR2 SYDVKM. CDR3 sequence (DNA): TGTGCCAGCAGGTCCACCTCAGGGGGCTACACCTTC. Translation: CASRSTSGGYTF.

This chain uses TRBV5-1 with TRBJ1-3; D gene ambiguous. The germline CDR1 and CDR2 sequences are SGHRS and YFSETQ. The CDR3 is 15 residues long. V lost 4 bases to trimming and J lost 0 bases, with 11 bases between them. CDR3 bases: TGCGCCAGCAGCCGTGACGGGAGCTCTGGAAACACCATATATTTT. Translating it yields CASSRDGSSGNTIYF.

The chain employs TRBV6-6 and TRBJ1-5; 10 bases line up with TRBD1. The CDR3 sequence is 15 residues long. The germline V gene encodes CDR1 MNHNY and CDR2 SVGAGI (reference sequence). J gave up 7 bases and V 2 bases, and 5 bases lay outside the gene matches. The CDR3 sequence is CASSYTGTGAQPQHF. The CDR3 nucleotides are TGTGCCAGCAGTTACACCGGGACAGGGGCCCAGCCCCAGCATTTT.

The chain employs TRBV19 and TRBJ2-5, with TRBD1 matching over 8 bases. The CDR3 sequence is 13 residues long. Germline V gene sequence: CDR1 LNHDA, CDR2 SQIVND (reference sequence). V shed 6 bases, J shed 2 bases, and the junction held 2 bases outside the gene matches. This chain's CDR3 is CASSWTGQETQYF. CDR3 bases: TGTGCCAGTAGCTGGACAGGGCAAGAGACCCAGTACTTC.